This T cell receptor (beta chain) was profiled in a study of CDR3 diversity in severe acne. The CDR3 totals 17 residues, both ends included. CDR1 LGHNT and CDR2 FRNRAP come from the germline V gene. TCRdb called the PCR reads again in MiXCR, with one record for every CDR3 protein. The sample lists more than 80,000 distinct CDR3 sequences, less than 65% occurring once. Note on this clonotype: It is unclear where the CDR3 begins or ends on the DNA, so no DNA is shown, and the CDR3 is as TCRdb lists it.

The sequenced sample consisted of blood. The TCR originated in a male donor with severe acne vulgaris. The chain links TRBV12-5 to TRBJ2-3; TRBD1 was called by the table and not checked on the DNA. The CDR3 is CASGWAAGTGSTDTRYF.